These T cell receptor beta chains were read from a single sample in a study of human T cells and chemical hapten exposure. TCRdb reanalysed the RACE reads using MiXCR and keeps one entry per CDR3 protein. Altogether about 400,000 distinct CDR3 sequences are present, over 6% being singletons, with the ten largest covering 4.5% to 6%. The sample in question was whole blood, obtained in connection with sensitization to the hapten diphenylcyclopropenone (DPC). These receptors all come from a young woman with alopecia areata. Some clones in this sample may be carry-over from other donors' samples. Each CDR3 is given with its conserved first and last residue. A D gene is named only where the DNA matches it firmly. For some rows the clone size is stated as once, few or many, or as a class when expanded; others skip it.

cdr3_nt	cdr3_aa	cdr3_length	d_call	clone_size	v_call	j_call
TGTGCCAGCCAAATCCAGGGTAGAGCTGAAGCTTTCTTT	CASQIQGRAEAFF	13	-	few	TRBV12-3/TRBV12-4	TRBJ1-1
TGTGCCAGCAGCGCCTGGACAGTGCCTAATTCACCCCTCCACTTT	CASSAWTVPNSPLHF	15	-	many	TRBV5-6	TRBJ1-6
TGTGCCAGCAGCTTGACAGATCGGAATGAGCAGTTCTTC	CASSLTDRNEQFF	13	-	many	TRBV12-3/TRBV12-4	TRBJ2-1
TGTGCCAGCAGCTCGGCTGTCTATGGCTACACCTTC	CASSSAVYGYTF	12	-	-	TRBV7-2	TRBJ1-2
TGTGCCAGCAGTGATCGGCGACGTAGCACAGATACGCAGTATTTT	CASSDRRRSTDTQYF	15	-	few	TRBV25-1	TRBJ2-3
TGTGCCAGCAGCGGTAGCGGGGGGATCCGTGAGCAGTTCTTC	CASSGSGGIREQFF	14	TRBD2	many	TRBV7-2	TRBJ2-1
TGTGCCAGCAGCACCGGACAGGGCCCTGAAGCTTTCTTT	CASSTGQGPEAFF	13	TRBD1	-	TRBV7-3	TRBJ1-1
TGTGCCAGCAGCTTAGTCAAAGCTAACTATGGCTACACCTTC	CASSLVKANYGYTF	14	-	many	TRBV7-2	TRBJ1-2
TGCAGTGCTAGAGATTTCGGGGGGAGGGAGCAGTTCTTC	CSARDFGGREQFF	13	TRBD2	many	TRBV20-1	TRBJ2-1
TGTGCCAGCTCCCTGACAGCCGGCATGAACACTGAAGCTTTCTTT	CASSLTAGMNTEAFF	15	-	few	TRBV18	TRBJ1-1
TGCAGTGCTAGAGGACAGGGGACGGGTCAGCCCCAGCATTTT	CSARGQGTGQPQHF	14	TRBD1	many	TRBV20-1	TRBJ1-5
TGTGCCAGCAGCTTAGCAGAGACCGGCGGCACAGATACGCAGTATTTT	CASSLAETGGTDTQYF	16	-	-	TRBV7-2	TRBJ2-3
TGTGCCAGCAGTTTTTCTCGTCGTCGAACTAACTATGGCTACACCTTC	CASSFSRRRTNYGYTF	16	-	-	TRBV28	TRBJ1-2
TGTGCCAGCAGTTTAGGCCCGCTACAGTACTTC	CASSLGPLQYF	11	-	-	TRBV12-3/TRBV12-4	TRBJ2-5
TGTGCCAGCAGCCCGACGGGACAGGGAGGCACTGAAGCTTTCTTT	CASSPTGQGGTEAFF	15	TRBD1	many	TRBV9	TRBJ1-1
TGTGCCAGCAGCCAAATTACAGGGAGATCCTATGGCTACACCTTC	CASSQITGRSYGYTF	15	-	few	TRBV3-1	TRBJ1-2
TGTGCCAGCAGCAATTTTACCCTGCGTCGGCCCCAGCATTTT	CASSNFTLRRPQHF	14	-	many	TRBV21-1	TRBJ1-5
TGTGCCAGCAGTTACGACTACGACCTTTCCGCCGGCAGATCGACGCAGTATTTT	CASSYDYDLSAGRSTQYF	18	-	-	TRBV6-2/TRBV6-3	TRBJ2-3
TGTGCCAGCAGCTTAGCGGTTTTTACTAGTGAGCAGTTCTTC	CASSLAVFTSEQFF	14	-	-	TRBV7-9	TRBJ2-1